This T cell receptor beta chain originates from a study of blood T cells in healthy people across ages. The CDR3 contains 14 residues. The germline gives CDR1 SEHNR, CDR2 FQNEAQ (reference sequence). Study observations and caveats: A strong correlation between TCR beta diversity and naive T cell percentage was seen.

This clonotype showed up just a few times. Its target is unknown. Together with a sample-barcoded 5' primer, a J-beta primer mix was included in a second PCR lasting 7 to 11 cycles. TCRdb re-called the 5' RACE reads with MiXCR, one entry per CDR3 protein. This sample has 600,000 to 850,000 distinct CDR3 sequences, with roughly 25% found just once. The same specimen was also included in a second study, on T cells of mothers and their children.

The J gene is TRBJ2-5, the V gene TRBV7-9, with D possibly matching TRBD2 (5 bases). The DNA end is a closer match to TRBJ2-7, so the J assignment may be wrong. This clonotype originated in a boy younger than 18 in good health. Material: blood. CDR3 in DNA: TGTGCCAGCAGCTTAATCCGGGGAACCGGCGAGCAGTACTTC. Its protein is CASSLIRGTGEQYF.